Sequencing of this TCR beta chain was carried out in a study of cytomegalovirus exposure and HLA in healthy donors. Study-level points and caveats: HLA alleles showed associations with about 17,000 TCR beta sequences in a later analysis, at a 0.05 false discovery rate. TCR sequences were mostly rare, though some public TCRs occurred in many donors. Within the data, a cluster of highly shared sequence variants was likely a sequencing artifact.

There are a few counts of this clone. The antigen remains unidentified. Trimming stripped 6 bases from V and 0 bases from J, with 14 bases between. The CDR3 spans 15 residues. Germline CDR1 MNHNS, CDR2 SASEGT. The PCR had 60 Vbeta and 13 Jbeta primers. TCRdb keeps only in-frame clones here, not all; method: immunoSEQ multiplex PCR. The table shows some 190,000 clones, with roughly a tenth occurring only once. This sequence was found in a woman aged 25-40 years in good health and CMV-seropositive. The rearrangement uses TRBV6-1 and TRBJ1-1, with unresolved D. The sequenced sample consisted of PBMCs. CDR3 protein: CASSPHGEMNTEAFF. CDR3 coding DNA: TGTGCCAGCAGCCCACATGGGGAGATGAACACTGAAGCTTTCTTT.